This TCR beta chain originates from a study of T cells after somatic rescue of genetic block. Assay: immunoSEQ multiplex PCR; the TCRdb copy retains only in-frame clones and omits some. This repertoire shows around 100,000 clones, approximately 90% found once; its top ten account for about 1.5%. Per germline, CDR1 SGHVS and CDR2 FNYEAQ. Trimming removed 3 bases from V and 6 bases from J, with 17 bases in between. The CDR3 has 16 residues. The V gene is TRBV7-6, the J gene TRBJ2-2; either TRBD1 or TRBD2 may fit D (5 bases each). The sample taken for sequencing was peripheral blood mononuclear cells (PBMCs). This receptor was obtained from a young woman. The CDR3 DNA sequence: TGTGCCAGCAGCTTCGGGACCCTCACGTCGTCCGGGGAGCTGTTTTTT. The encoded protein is CASSFGTLTSSGELFF.